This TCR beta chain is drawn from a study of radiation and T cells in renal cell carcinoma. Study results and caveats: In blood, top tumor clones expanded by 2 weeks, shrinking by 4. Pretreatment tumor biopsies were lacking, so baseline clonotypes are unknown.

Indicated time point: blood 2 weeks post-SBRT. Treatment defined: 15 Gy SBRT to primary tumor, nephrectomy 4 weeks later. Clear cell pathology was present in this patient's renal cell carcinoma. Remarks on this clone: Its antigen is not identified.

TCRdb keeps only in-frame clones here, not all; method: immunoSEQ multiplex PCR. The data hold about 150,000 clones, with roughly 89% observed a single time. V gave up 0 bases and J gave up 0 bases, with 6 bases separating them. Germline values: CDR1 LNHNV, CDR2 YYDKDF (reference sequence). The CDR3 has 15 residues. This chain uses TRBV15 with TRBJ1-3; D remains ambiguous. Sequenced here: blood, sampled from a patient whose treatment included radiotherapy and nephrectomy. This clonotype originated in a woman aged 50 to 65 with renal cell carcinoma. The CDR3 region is CATSRDLVSGNTIYF. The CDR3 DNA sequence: TGTGCCACCAGCAGAGATCTGGTCTCTGGAAACACCATATATTTT.